These 8 T cell receptor beta chains were sequenced from one sample in a study of blood T cell repertoires in COVID-19 (dated by TCRdb to 2018 to 2021). The method was the immunoSEQ multiplex PCR assay. Drawn from immuneACCESS, this table holds only the in-frame rearrangements with V and J called that TCRdb kept. Clones are partly lost; checked studies trace under half to an unresolved V gene and leave the rest unexplained. The sample yields 140,000 or so clones; over 80% were counted once. The ten most abundant clones make up over 35% of the sample. Specimen: peripheral blood. These receptors were obtained from a man in his fifties who had recovered from COVID-19.

The chain couples TRBV19 to TRBJ1-5, with 7 bases lining up with TRBD1. The CDR3 spans 16 residues. J lost 4 bases, V lost 1 base, and 7 bases had no gene match. Per germline, CDR1 LNHDA and CDR2 SQIVND (reference sequence). Written as DNA, the CDR3 is TGTGCCAGTAGTATAGCTCGACAGGGCGCGAATCAGCCCCAGCATTTT. As protein: CASSIARQGANQPQHF.

The V call is TRBV6-5, the J call TRBJ1-2; TRBD1 agrees at 11 bases. The CDR3 extends over 14 amino acids. Germline CDR1 is MNHEY and CDR2 is SVGAGI. V was clipped by 7 bases and J by 7 bases; unmatched bases: 8. CDR3 nucleotides: TGTGCCAGCAATGGACAGGGGGCCGAGGGTGGCTACACCTTC. It encodes CASNGQGAEGGYTF.

This chain links TRBV13 with TRBJ2-1; 10 bases agree with TRBD2. The CDR3 runs 18 residues. The V gene's germline CDR1 is PRHDT and CDR2 FYEKMQ (reference sequence). The trim removed 4 bases at V and 2 bases at J, leaving 11 bases unmatched. CDR3 protein: CASSSGPSGGRPYNEQFF. The DNA of the CDR3 is TGTGCCAGCAGCTCGGGGCCTAGCGGGGGTCGCCCCTACAATGAGCAGTTCTTC.

This clone has a count of ten or more. The rearrangement joins TRBV11-2 to TRBJ1-2, with D possibly being TRBD1 (6 bases). Trimming stripped 5 bases from V and 2 bases from J, with 12 bases between. The length of the CDR3 is 14 residues. Looked up from germline, CDR1 is SGHAT and CDR2 is FQNNGV. The CDR3 sequence is CASSGNTGNYGYTF. As DNA, the CDR3 is TGTGCCAGCAGCGGAAATACAGGGAACTATGGCTACACCTTC.

This rearrangement joins TRBV4-1 to TRBJ2-3; TRBD2 matches 14 bases. Per the germline V gene, CDR1 is MGHRA and CDR2 is YSYEKL. V lost 2 bases to trimming and J lost 3 bases; unmatched junction nucleotides: 7. This CDR3 region has 18 residues. The CDR3 DNA follows: TGCGCCAGCAGCCAACGGGGACTAGCGGGGGCCCTTACAGATACGCAGTATTTT. It codes for CASSQRGLAGALTDTQYF.

This clone has just a few counts. The rearrangement links TRBV19 to TRBJ1-1, with D tentatively TRBD1 (6 bases). Trimming took 6 bases from V and 1 from J, leaving 9 bases between them. The CDR3 is made up of 13 amino acids. The germline V gene encodes CDR1 LNHDA and CDR2 SQIVND (reference sequence). The CDR3 region has the DNA TGTGCCAGTAGGTCGACAGGGAACACTGAAGCTTTCTTT. As protein: CASRSTGNTEAFF.

The gene calls are TRBV5-8 and TRBJ1-5; TRBD1 matches at 7 bases. With 4 bases clipped from V and 4 bases from J, the junction kept 8 bases outside the gene matches. The CDR3 is made up of 15 amino acids. Per the germline V gene, CDR1 is SGHTS and CDR2 is YDEGEE. This chain's CDR3 is CASSTRDSTNQPQHF. As DNA, the CDR3 is TGTGCCAGCAGCACCCGGGACAGTACAAATCAGCCCCAGCATTTT.

The J gene is TRBJ1-1, the V gene TRBV7-8, with 8 bases aligning to TRBD1. The length of the CDR3 is 14 residues. Looked up from germline, CDR1 is SGHVS and CDR2 is FQNEAQ. Unmatched junction bases numbered 2, after V lost 1 base and J lost 4 bases. The CDR3 region has the DNA TGTGCCAGCAGCTTAGACAGGGGGAGCACTGAAGCTTTCTTT. Its protein product is CASSLDRGSTEAFF. The complete variable domain, with remaining parts taken from reference TRBV7-8 and TRBJ1-1, reads GAGVSQSPRYKVAKRGQDVALRCDPISGHVSLFWYQQALGQGPEFLTYFQNEAQLDKSGLPSDRFFAERPEGSVSTLKIQRTQQEDSAVYLCASSLDRGSTEAFFGQGTRLTVV.